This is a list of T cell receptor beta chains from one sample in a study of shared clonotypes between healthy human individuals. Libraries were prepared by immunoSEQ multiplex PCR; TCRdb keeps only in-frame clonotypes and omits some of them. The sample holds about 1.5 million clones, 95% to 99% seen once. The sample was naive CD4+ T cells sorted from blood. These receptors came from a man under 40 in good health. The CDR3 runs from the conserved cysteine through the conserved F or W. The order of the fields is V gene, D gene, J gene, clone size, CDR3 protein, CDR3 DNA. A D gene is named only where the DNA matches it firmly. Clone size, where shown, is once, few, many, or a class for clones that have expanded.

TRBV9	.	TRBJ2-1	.	CASSPLGASEQFF	TGTGCCAGCAGCCCCCTGGGGGCCAGTGAGCAGTTCTTC
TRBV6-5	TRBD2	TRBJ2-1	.	CATARSGSSQNEQFF	TGTGCCACCGCCCGGAGCGGGAGTTCCCAGAATGAGCAGTTCTTC
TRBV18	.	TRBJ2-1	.	CASSAQGREFYEQFF	TGTGCCAGCTCAGCTCAGGGCCGGGAGTTTTATGAGCAGTTCTTC
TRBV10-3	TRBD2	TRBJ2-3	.	CAISPGTSGSPDTQYF	TGTGCCATCAGTCCCGGGACTAGCGGGAGTCCAGATACGCAGTATTTT
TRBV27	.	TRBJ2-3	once	CASSFFGPTSTDTQYF	TGTGCCAGCAGTTTCTTCGGACCGACTAGCACAGATACGCAGTATTTT
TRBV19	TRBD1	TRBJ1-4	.	CASSFNRGANEKLFF	TGTGCCAGTAGTTTCAACAGGGGGGCTAATGAAAAACTGTTTTTT
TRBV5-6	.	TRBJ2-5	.	CASRPIGEGAGETQYF	TGTGCCAGCAGGCCTATCGGGGAGGGGGCAGGAGAGACCCAGTACTTC
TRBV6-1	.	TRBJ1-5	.	CASSAGTYQPQHF	TGTGCCAGCAGTGCCGGGACGTATCAGCCCCAGCATTTT
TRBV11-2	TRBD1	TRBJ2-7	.	CASSQRRTGGTQTYEQYF	TGTGCCAGCAGCCAACGCAGGACAGGGGGCACCCAGACCTACGAGCAGTACTTC
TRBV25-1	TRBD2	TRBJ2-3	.	CASRVSGVTDTQYF	TGTGCCAGCAGGGTGAGCGGGGTCACAGATACGCAGTATTTT
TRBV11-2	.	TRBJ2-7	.	CASSLGGGGQYF	TGTGCCAGCAGCTTAGGAGGTGGTGGGCAGTACTTC
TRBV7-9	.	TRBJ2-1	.	CASSLTWARDEQFF	TGTGCCAGCAGCTTAACTTGGGCTCGGGATGAGCAGTTCTTC
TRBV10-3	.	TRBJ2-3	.	CAITVADTQYF	TGTGCCATCACTGTCGCGGATACGCAGTATTTT
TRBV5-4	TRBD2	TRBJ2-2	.	CASSLSGRASGELFF	TGTGCCAGCTCGCTTAGCGGGAGGGCCTCCGGGGAGCTGTTTTTT
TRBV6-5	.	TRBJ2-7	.	CASTQDFSSYEQYF	TGTGCCAGCACCCAGGACTTTAGCTCCTACGAGCAGTACTTC
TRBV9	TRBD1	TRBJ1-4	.	CASSVGDRGYEKLFF	TGTGCCAGCAGCGTAGGGGACAGGGGTTATGAAAAACTGTTTTTT
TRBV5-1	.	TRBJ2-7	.	CASSHPGPISSYEQYF	TGCGCCAGCAGCCATCCGGGACCGATCAGCTCCTACGAGCAGTACTTC
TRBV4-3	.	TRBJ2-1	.	CASSQADRSNEQFF	TGCGCCAGCAGCCAAGCCGACAGGTCCAATGAGCAGTTCTTC
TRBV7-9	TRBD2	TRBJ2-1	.	CASSLGVLAGDYNEQFF	TGTGCCAGCAGCTTAGGGGTTCTAGCGGGAGACTACAATGAGCAGTTCTTC
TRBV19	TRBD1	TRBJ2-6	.	CARQNTGQLSGANVLTF	TGTGCCAGACAGAACACGGGACAGCTCTCTGGGGCCAACGTCCTGACTTTC
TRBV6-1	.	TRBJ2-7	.	CASSEAGLYEQYF	TGTGCCAGCAGTGAAGCGGGTCTCTACGAGCAGTACTTC
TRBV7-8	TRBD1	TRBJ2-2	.	CASSSPDRLMNTGELFF	TGTGCCAGCAGCTCCCCGGACAGGCTAATGAACACCGGGGAGCTGTTTTTT
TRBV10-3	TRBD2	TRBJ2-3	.	CAINSQAGGTDTQYF	TGTGCCATCAACTCACAGGCGGGAGGCACAGATACGCAGTATTTT
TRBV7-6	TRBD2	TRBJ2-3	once	CASSLWTSGRTDTQYF	TGTGCCAGCAGCTTATGGACTAGCGGGAGGACAGATACGCAGTATTTT
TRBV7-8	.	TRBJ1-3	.	CASSLASGGTGSGNTIYF	TGTGCCAGCAGCTTAGCCTCCGGGGGCACTGGCTCTGGAAACACCATATATTTT
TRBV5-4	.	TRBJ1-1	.	CASSLPGGNTEAFF	TGTGCCAGCAGCTTGCCGGGAGGGAACACTGAAGCTTTCTTT
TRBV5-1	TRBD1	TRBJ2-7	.	CASSQTRGGFSNEQYF	TGCGCCAGCAGCCAAACTAGAGGGGGCTTCTCTAACGAGCAGTACTTC
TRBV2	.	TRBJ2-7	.	CASSTETYEQYF	TGTGCCAGCAGTACAGAGACGTACGAGCAGTACTTC
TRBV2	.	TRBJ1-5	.	CASSVEGGQPQHF	TGTGCCAGCAGTGTAGAGGGAGGTCAGCCCCAGCATTTT
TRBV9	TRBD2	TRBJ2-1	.	CASSPRLARKHEQFF	TGTGCCAGCAGCCCTCGACTAGCGCGGAAACATGAGCAGTTCTTC
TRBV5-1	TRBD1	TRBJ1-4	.	CASSSGQGGEKLFF	TGCGCCAGCAGCTCGGGACAGGGAGGAGAAAAACTGTTTTTT
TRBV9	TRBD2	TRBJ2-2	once	CASSPIRTSGRKVGELFF	TGTGCCAGCAGCCCGATCCGGACTAGCGGGAGAAAGGTCGGGGAGCTGTTTTTT
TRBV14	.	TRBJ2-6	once	CASSQDRVNVLTF	TGTGCCAGCAGCCAAGATAGGGTCAACGTCCTGACTTTC
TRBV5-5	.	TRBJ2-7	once	CASSRWGNTYEQYF	TGTGCCAGCAGCCGCTGGGGCAACACCTACGAGCAGTACTTC
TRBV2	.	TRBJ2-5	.	CASSGGGARDAEQETQYF	TGTGCCAGCAGTGGAGGGGGAGCGAGGGACGCTGAACAAGAGACCCAGTACTTC
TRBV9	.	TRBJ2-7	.	CASSVVVTGSEQYF	TGTGCCAGCAGCGTAGTCGTCACAGGGAGCGAGCAGTACTTC
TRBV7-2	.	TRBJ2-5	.	CASTRRVRETQYF	TGTGCCAGCACACGGAGGGTGAGGGAGACCCAGTACTTC
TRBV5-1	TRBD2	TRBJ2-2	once	CASSLTSGSDTGELFF	TGCGCCAGCAGCTTGACAAGCGGGAGCGACACCGGGGAGCTGTTTTTT
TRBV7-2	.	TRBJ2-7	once	CASSIPRVRAKEQYF	TGTGCCAGCAGCATTCCCCGGGTGAGGGCGAAAGAGCAGTACTTC
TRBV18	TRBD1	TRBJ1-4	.	CASSPDRGRLNEKLFF	TGTGCCAGCTCACCGGACAGGGGGAGGTTGAATGAAAAACTGTTTTTT
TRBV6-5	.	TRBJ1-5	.	CASKGNSNQPQHF	TGTGCCAGCAAGGGAAATAGCAATCAGCCCCAGCATTTT
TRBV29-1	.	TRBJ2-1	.	CSVVRDNEQFF	TGCAGCGTTGTACGGGACAATGAGCAGTTCTTC